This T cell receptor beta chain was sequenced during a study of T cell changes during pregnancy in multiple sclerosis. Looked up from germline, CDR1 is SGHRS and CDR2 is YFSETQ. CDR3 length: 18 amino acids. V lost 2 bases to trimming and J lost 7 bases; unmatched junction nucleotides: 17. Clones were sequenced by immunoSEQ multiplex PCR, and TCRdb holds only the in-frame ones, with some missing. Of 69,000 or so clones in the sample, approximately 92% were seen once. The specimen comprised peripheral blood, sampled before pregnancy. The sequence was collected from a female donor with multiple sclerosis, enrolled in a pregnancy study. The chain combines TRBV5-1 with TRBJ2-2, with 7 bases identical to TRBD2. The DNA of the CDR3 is TGCGCCAGCAGCTTCTTGATCGGAAGCGGGAATCGAGACGGGGAGCTGTTTTTT. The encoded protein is CASSFLIGSGNRDGELFF. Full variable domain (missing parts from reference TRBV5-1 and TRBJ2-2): KAGVTQTPRYLIKTRGQQVTLSCSPISGHRSVSWYQQTPGQGLQFLFEYFSETQRNKGNFPGRFSGRQFSNSRSEMNVSTLELGDSALYLCASSFLIGSGNRDGELFFGEGSRLTVL.